This T cell receptor beta chain was sequenced for a study of beta chain features in type 1 diabetes. The CDR3 extends over 15 amino acids. Germline CDR1 and CDR2: MNHNY and SVGAGI (reference sequence). Trimming took 1 base from V and 7 from J, leaving 14 bases between them. The sequenced template was cDNA made from the entire isolated RNA. Produced via immunoSEQ multiplex PCR; TCRdb's table is partial and in-frame only. The sample has under 900,000 clones; roughly 15% are singletons. Sequenced input: naive CD4+ T cells from blood. The TCR was taken from a woman aged 18 to 35 in good health. The chain couples TRBV6-6 to TRBJ2-4; D gene unclear. This CDR3 reads CASSYYRPNRNIQYF. The DNA for the CDR3 is TGTGCCAGCAGTTACTATCGGCCCAACCGGAACATTCAGTACTTC.